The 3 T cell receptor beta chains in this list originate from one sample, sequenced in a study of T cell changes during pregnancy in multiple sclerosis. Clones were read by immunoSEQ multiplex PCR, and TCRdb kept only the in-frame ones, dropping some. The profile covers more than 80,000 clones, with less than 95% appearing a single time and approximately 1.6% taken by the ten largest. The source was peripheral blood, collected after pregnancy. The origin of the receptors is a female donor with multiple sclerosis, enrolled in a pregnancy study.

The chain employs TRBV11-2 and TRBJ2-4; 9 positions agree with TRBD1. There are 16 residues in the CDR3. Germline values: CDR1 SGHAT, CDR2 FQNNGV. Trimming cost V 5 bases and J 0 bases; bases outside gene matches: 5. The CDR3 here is CASSTLGQGAKNIQYF. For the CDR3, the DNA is TGTGCCAGCAGCACCTTGGGACAGGGAGCCAAAAACATTCAGTACTTC.

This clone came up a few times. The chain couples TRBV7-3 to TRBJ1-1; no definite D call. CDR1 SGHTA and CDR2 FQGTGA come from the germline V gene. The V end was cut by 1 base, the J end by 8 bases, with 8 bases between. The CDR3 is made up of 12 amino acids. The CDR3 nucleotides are TGTGCCAGCAGCTTAAACGGAGGGGAAGCTTTCTTT. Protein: CASSLNGGEAFF.

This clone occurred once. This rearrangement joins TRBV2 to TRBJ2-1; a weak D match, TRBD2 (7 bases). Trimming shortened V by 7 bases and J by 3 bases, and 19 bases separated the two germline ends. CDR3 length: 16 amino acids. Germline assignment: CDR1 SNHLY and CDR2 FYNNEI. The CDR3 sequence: CASTEGGLAVYNEQFF. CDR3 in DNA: TGTGCCAGCACCGAAGGGGGGCTAGCGGTCTACAATGAGCAGTTCTTC.